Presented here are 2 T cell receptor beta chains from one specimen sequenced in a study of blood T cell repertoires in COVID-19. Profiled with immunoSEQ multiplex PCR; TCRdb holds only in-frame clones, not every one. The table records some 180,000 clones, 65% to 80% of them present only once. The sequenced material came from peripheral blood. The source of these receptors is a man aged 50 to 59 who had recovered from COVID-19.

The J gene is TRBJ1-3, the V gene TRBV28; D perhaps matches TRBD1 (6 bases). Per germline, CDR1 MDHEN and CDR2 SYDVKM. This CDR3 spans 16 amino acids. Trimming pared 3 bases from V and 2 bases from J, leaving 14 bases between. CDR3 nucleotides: TGTGCCAGCAGTTTCTATTTAAGGACAGCTGGAAACACCATATATTTT. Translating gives CASSFYLRTAGNTIYF.

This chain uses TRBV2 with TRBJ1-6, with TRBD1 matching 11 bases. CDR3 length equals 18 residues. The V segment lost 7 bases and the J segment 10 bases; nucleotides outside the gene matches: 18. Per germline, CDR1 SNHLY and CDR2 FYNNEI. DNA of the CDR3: TGTGCCAGCACACAGGGACAGGGGGTATTTTCAGTGGGATCACCCCTCCACTTT. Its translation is CASTQGQGVFSVGSPLHF.